These 29 T cell receptor beta chains came from one sample sequenced in a study of neurological immune-mediated disorders (dated 2019 in TCRdb). The library was generated by 5' RACE. Reads for this sample came from an Illumina HiSeq 2500. The raw public data were reprocessed by TCRdb itself: fastp quality trimming at Q25, MiXCR clonotype calling, in-frame beta chains only. Entries that share a CDR3 protein sequence are merged under the most common genes and DNA. The sample table shows about 120,000 distinct CDR3 sequences, and roughly 3.4% are seen once. The ten largest clones represent about 1.2% of the sample. Sequenced sample: PBMCs. These receptors were collected from a woman between 25 and 40 years old with multiple sclerosis.

There are many counts of this clonotype. The V and J genes are TRBV20-1 and TRBJ2-1; perhaps TRBD2 as D (6 bases). The CDR3 runs to 13 residues. Deletions cut 5 bases from V and 3 bases from J, with 11 bases between. Germline CDR1 and CDR2: DFQATT and SNEGSKA (reference sequence). In nucleotides, the CDR3 is TGCAGTGCTGAAGACGGGGGCTACAATGAGCAGTTCTTC. It encodes CSAEDGGYNEQFF.

The table lists this clonotype with many counts. This chain joins TRBV20-1 and TRBJ1-3; no reliable D call. The CDR3 covers 11 residues. Trimming pared 4 bases from V and 2 bases from J, leaving 3 bases between. Germline V gene lookup returns CDR1 DFQATT and CDR2 SNEGSKA (reference sequence). DNA for the CDR3: TGCAGTGCTACTACTGGAAACACCATATATTTT. This translates into CSATTGNTIYF.

This clonotype was observed many times. The chain combines TRBV4-3 with TRBJ1-1; 8 positions match TRBD1. The germline CDR1 and CDR2 sequences are LGHNA and YSLEER. This CDR3 contains 13 residues. The V and J ends lost 2 bases and 7 bases, in that order; junction bases with no gene match: 3. The CDR3 region is CASSQWTGLEAFF. DNA of the CDR3: TGCGCCAGCAGCCAATGGACAGGGCTTGAAGCTTTCTTT.

This clonotype was found many times. In nucleotides, the CDR3 is TGTGCCAGCAGACACGCCTACGAGCAGTACTTC. It codes for CASRHAYEQYF. The V call is TRBV12-3 or TRBV12-4, the J call TRBJ2-7; D gene ambiguous. CDR3 length equals 11 residues. V shed 6 bases and J shed 2 bases, with 5 bases lying between them.

This clonotype was detected many times. This chain uses TRBV6-5 with TRBJ2-6, with D tentatively TRBD2 (6 bases). Per germline, CDR1 MNHEY and CDR2 SVGAGI. The CDR3 is 14 residues long. Trimming took off 7 bases at V and 4 bases at J, with 11 bases between the two ends. The CDR3 is CASTRDFGANVLTF. CDR3 nucleotide sequence: TGTGCCAGCACCAGGGACTTCGGGGCCAACGTCCTGACTTTC.

This clonotype was found many times. V usage is TRBV5-1 and J usage is TRBJ2-6, with D possibly matching TRBD1 (6 bases). The V and J ends lost 0 bases and 1 base respectively, with 11 bases between them. This CDR3 is 17 amino acids long. CDR1 and CDR2 from the germline V gene are SGHRS and YFSETQ. CDR3 loop: CASSLGGHTSGANVLTF. Written as DNA, the CDR3 is TGCGCCAGCAGCTTGGGGGGACACACGTCTGGGGCCAACGTCCTGACTTTC.

In this sample, this clonotype turned up many times. Written as DNA, the CDR3 is TGTGCCAGCAGCCTGCTGGCTCGGGGGTCAATTCCCTATGGCTACACCTTC. This gives the protein CASSLLARGSIPYGYTF. The chain combines TRBV5-5 with TRBJ1-2; D may be TRBD1 (5 bases). V was cut by 4 bases and J by 4 bases, with 23 bases left in between. The CDR3 runs to 17 residues. CDR1 is SGHKS and CDR2 is YYEKEE in the germline V gene (reference sequence).

This clonotype appeared a few times. This chain links TRBV18 with TRBJ2-7; 7 positions match TRBD1. The J segment lost 2 bases and the V segment lost 4 bases, leaving 11 bases of the junction unmatched. CDR3 size: 16 residues. CDR1 and CDR2 from the germline V gene are KGHSH and LQKENI. The CDR3 DNA follows: TGTGCCAGCTCACATGCCGACAGGGTAGGAACCTACGAGCAGTACTTC. Translation: CASSHADRVGTYEQYF.

Ten or more counts support this clonotype. The chain combines TRBV20-1 with TRBJ2-7, with 13 bases that match TRBD2. The CDR3 length is 14 residues. Germline trimming cut 6 bases from V and 1 base from J; bases unmatched to any gene: 3. CDR1 is DFQATT, CDR2 SNEGSKA, per germline (reference sequence). The CDR3 loop reads CSAMTSGRSYEQYF. CDR3 DNA sequence: TGCAGTGCCATGACTAGCGGGAGGTCCTACGAGCAGTACTTC.

This clonotype was counted between two and nine times. The rearrangement uses TRBV5-1 and TRBJ2-1; TRBD1 agrees at 8 bases. Germline assignment: CDR1 SGHRS and CDR2 YFSETQ. The J segment lost 8 bases and the V segment lost 1 base, leaving 8 bases of the junction unmatched. The CDR3 runs 15 residues. In DNA form, the CDR3 reads TGCGCCAGCAGCTTGAGTCAGGGGGCCAGGCATGAGCAGTTCTTC. Its translation is CASSLSQGARHEQFF.

This clonotype has at least ten counts. This CDR3 reads CASSQKETQYF. The DNA of the CDR3 is TGTGCCAGCAGCCAAAAAGAGACCCAGTACTTC. The J gene is TRBJ2-5, the V gene TRBV7-9, with no clear D. The germline V gene has CDR1 SEHNR and CDR2 FQNEAQ (reference sequence). The V and J ends lost 5 bases and 3 bases respectively, with 4 bases between them. This CDR3 spans 11 amino acids.

This clonotype appeared many times. The chain employs TRBV6-2 or TRBV6-3 and TRBJ2-7; D uncertain. The CDR3 spans 13 residues. CDR1 and CDR2 from the germline V gene are MNHEY and SVGEGT. V was cut by 4 bases and J by 2 bases, with 9 bases left in between. This chain's CDR3 is CASSSLVTYEQYF. The CDR3 DNA follows: TGTGCCAGCAGTTCTTTGGTTACCTACGAGCAGTACTTC.

This clonotype was seen repeatedly, ten times or more. The chain combines TRBV12-3 or TRBV12-4 with TRBJ1-5; TRBD1 aligns across 7 bases. This CDR3 spans 14 amino acids. J lost 5 bases, V lost 5 bases, and 6 bases had no gene match. The CDR3: CASSPRQGYQPQHF. CDR3 nucleotide sequence: TGTGCCAGCAGTCCCCGACAGGGCTATCAGCCCCAGCATTTT.

This clonotype has only a few counts. Possible read error: a much larger clone is one base away. The chain carries TRBV7-8 and TRBJ2-1; D unresolved. Germline V lookup: CDR1 SGHVS, CDR2 FQNEAQ. There are 11 residues in the CDR3. CDR3 sequence: CDSSQKNEQFF. CDR3 nucleotide sequence: TGTGACAGCAGCCAGAAGAATGAGCAGTTCTTC.

This clonotype showed up many times. The J gene is TRBJ2-1, the V gene TRBV3-1; 7 bases agree with TRBD2. CDR3 length equals 13 residues. Per the germline V gene, CDR1 is LGHDT and CDR2 is YNNKEL (reference sequence). V shed 4 bases and J 7 bases; nucleotides not matched to a gene: 4. The CDR3 region is CASSPRTRNEQFF. The CDR3 bases are TGTGCCAGCAGCCCCCGGACTAGGAATGAGCAGTTCTTC.

This clonotype appeared many times. The chain is built from TRBV5-1 and TRBJ2-3; TRBD1 aligns across 7 bases. The CDR3 is made up of 16 amino acids. Germline V gene data show CDR1 as SGHRS and CDR2 as YFSETQ. After removal of 0 bases from V and 2 bases from J, the junction contained 6 bases not matched to a gene. CDR3 coding DNA: TGCGCCAGCAGCTTGGGGGGGACAGCAAACACAGATACGCAGTATTTT. Protein: CASSLGGTANTDTQYF.

The sample holds many counts of this clonotype. The rearrangement uses TRBV10-3 and TRBJ1-2; D may be TRBD1 (5 bases). This CDR3 contains 15 residues. The germline CDR1 and CDR2 sequences are ENHRY and SYGVKD. Trimming removed 6 bases at V and 7 bases at J, with 21 bases between. The CDR3 sequence is CAIRALRDRGLGYTF. For the CDR3, the DNA is TGTGCCATCAGAGCACTCCGGGACCGCGGTCTTGGCTACACCTTC.

This rearrangement joins TRBV11-2 to TRBJ1-1, with 8 nucleotides matching TRBD1. This CDR3 spans 16 amino acids. Germline CDR1 SGHAT, CDR2 FQNNGV. Germline trimming cut 3 bases from V and 4 bases from J; bases unmatched to any gene: 10. CDR3 DNA sequence: TGTGCCAGCAGCTTTTACAGGGGGAAGGGAGGCACTGAAGCTTTCTTT. Translated: CASSFYRGKGGTEAFF.

This clonotype turned up a few times. The rearrangement uses TRBV5-1 and TRBJ2-7; tentatively, D is TRBD1 (6 bases). CDR1 and CDR2 from the germline V gene are SGHRS and YFSETQ. The CDR3 has 14 residues. Trimming cost V 0 bases and J 4 bases, with 11 bases left between them. CDR3 sequence (DNA): TGCGCCAGCAGCTTGGTGGGACACCCGTACGAGCAGTACTTC. The encoded protein is CASSLVGHPYEQYF.

This clonotype was observed a handful of times. The chain links TRBV20-1 to TRBJ2-2, with D possibly being TRBD2 (6 bases). This CDR3 region has 16 residues. Germline V gene sequence: CDR1 DFQATT, CDR2 SNEGSKA (reference sequence). Trimming took 0 bases from V and 6 from J, leaving 17 bases between them. For the CDR3, the DNA is TGCAGTGCTAGAGATATGGCGGGGCGAGGGGCCGGGGAGCTGTTTTTT. This translates into CSARDMAGRGAGELFF.

In its sample, this clonotype was seen many times. The V gene is TRBV19, the J gene TRBJ2-1, with D possibly TRBD2 on 6 matching bases. CDR3 length: 15 residues. CDR1 is LNHDA and CDR2 is SQIVND in the germline V gene (reference sequence). V lost 7 bases to trimming and J lost 9 bases, with 22 bases between them. CDR3 sequence (DNA): TGTGCCAGTACCCCCGGGAGTGGGGTGCGGTCTGAGCAGTTCTTC. Translating it yields CASTPGSGVRSEQFF. Full variable domain (rest looked up from reference TRBV19 and TRBJ2-1): DGGITQSPKYLFRKEGQNVTLSCEQNLNHDAMYWYRQDPGQGLRLIYYSQIVNDFQKGDIAEGYSVSREKKESFPLTVTSAQKNPTAFYLCASTPGSGVRSEQFFGPGTRLTVL.

Many counts were recorded for this clonotype. This sequence joins TRBV6-5 and TRBJ1-3; 8 positions match TRBD1. The V and J ends lost 6 bases and 2 bases, in that order; junction bases with no gene match: 6. Looked up from germline, CDR1 is MNHEY and CDR2 is SVGAGI. This CDR3 region has 15 residues. CDR3 loop: CASSIQGGTGNTIYF. CDR3 nucleotides: TGTGCCAGCAGCATACAGGGGGGCACTGGAAACACCATATATTTT.

This clonotype was detected ten times or more. V usage is TRBV3-1 and J usage is TRBJ1-4; D gene unclear. This CDR3 has 15 residues. Germline-derived CDR1 and CDR2 are LGHDT and YNNKEL (reference sequence). The V end lost 5 bases, the J end lost 8 bases, and 18 bases lay between the germline ends. CDR3 sequence reads: CASSTDLGSDEKLFF. For the CDR3, the DNA is TGTGCCAGCAGCACGGACCTGGGGTCCGACGAAAAACTGTTTTTT.

This clonotype was detected ten times or more. This chain joins TRBV7-2 and TRBJ2-7; 8 bases agree with TRBD1. This CDR3 has 14 residues. Germline CDR1 and CDR2: SGHTA and FQGNSA. The J segment lost 5 bases and the V segment lost 3 bases, leaving 6 bases of the junction unmatched. The CDR3 nucleotides are TGTGCCAGCAGCTTCGACAGGGGTATCAACGAGCAGTACTTC. This gives the protein CASSFDRGINEQYF.

This clonotype has ten or more counts. The rearrangement joins TRBV7-2 to TRBJ1-5; D is possibly TRBD1 (6 bases). V lost 1 base and J 5 bases, leaving 12 bases between the germline ends. Germline assignment: CDR1 SGHTA and CDR2 FQGNSA. The CDR3 has 15 amino acids. The CDR3 bases are TGTGCCAGCAGCTTAGGGGGGGCGCGTTATCAGCCCCAGCATTTT. Translated: CASSLGGARYQPQHF. The full variable domain, in which reference TRBV7-2 and TRBJ1-5 provide the parts outside the CDR3, is GAGVSQSPSNKVTEKGKDVELRCDPISGHTALYWYRQSLGQGLEFLIYFQGNSAPDKSGLPSDRFSAERTGGSVSTLTIQRTQQEDSAVYLCASSLGGARYQPQHFGDGTRLSIL.

This clonotype has ten or more counts. This sequence joins TRBV11-2 and TRBJ2-1, with D possibly TRBD1 on 6 matching bases. This CDR3 has 12 amino acids. V lost 5 bases and J lost 9, with 11 bases in between. Germline values: CDR1 SGHAT, CDR2 FQNNGV. The CDR3 DNA follows: TGTGCCAGCAGCGGGTCAGGGGTTGAGCAGTTCTTC. It yields the protein CASSGSGVEQFF. Filled out from reference TRBV11-2 and TRBJ2-1, the complete variable domain reads EAGVAQSPRYKIIEKRQSVAFWCNPISGHATLYWYQQILGQGPKLLIQFQNNGVVDDSQLPKDRFSAERLKGVDSTLKIQPAKLEDSAVYLCASSGSGVEQFFGPGTRLTVL.

This chain joins TRBV6-5 and TRBJ2-7; the D gene is possibly TRBD1 (6 bases). This CDR3 is built from 17 residues. The V gene's germline CDR1 is MNHEY and CDR2 SVGAGI. V was cut by 0 bases and J by 1 base, with 16 bases left in between. This CDR3 is CASSYSGVAGDSYEQYF. The CDR3 DNA reads as TGTGCCAGCAGTTACTCTGGGGTGGCAGGGGATTCCTACGAGCAGTACTTC.

This clonotype was seen ten or more times. This sequence joins TRBV6-6 and TRBJ1-2; D uncertain. This CDR3 spans 13 amino acids. Germline CDR1 reads MNHNY; CDR2 reads SVGAGI (reference sequence). V was shortened by 0 bases and J by 6 bases, with 8 bases between the two germline ends. Here the CDR3 DNA reads TGTGCCAGCAGTTACTCAGGAGTCGATGGCTACACCTTC. Its protein is CASSYSGVDGYTF.

In this sample, this clonotype turned up many times. This rearrangement joins TRBV18 to TRBJ2-2; TRBD2 aligns across 13 bases. CDR3 size: 17 residues. V was pared by 3 bases and J by 0 bases, with 1 base of the junction left unmatched. The germline V gene has CDR1 KGHSH and CDR2 LQKENI. CDR3 loop: CASSPGLAGTNTGELFF. CDR3 nucleotide sequence: TGTGCCAGCTCACCGGGACTAGCGGGAACGAACACCGGGGAGCTGTTTTTT.